The clone carrying this TCR beta chain was seen a handful of times. Its antigen is currently unknown. This entry belongs to a study of blood T cells in healthy people across ages. General study results and limits: Getting older went along with TCR beta diversity per million T cells dropping roughly linearly.

Primed by a sample-barcoded 5' primer and a J-beta primer mix, a second PCR proceeded for roughly 7 to 11 cycles. MiXCR, applied by TCRdb to the 5' RACE reads, yields one record per CDR3 protein. The table records over 700,000 distinct CDR3 sequences, 50% to 65% of them present only once. Germline assignment: CDR1 MNHNS and CDR2 SASEGT. This CDR3 region has 16 residues. Trimming took 4 bases from V and 3 from J, leaving 19 bases between them. The TCR sequence derives from a man older than 75 in good health. The sequenced sample was blood. This chain joins TRBV6-1 and TRBJ2-7; TRBD2 might be the D (5 bases). The CDR3 DNA is TGTGCCAGCAGTGTCAAAGTTAGCGCCTCGGTCTACGAGCAGTACTTC. It yields the protein CASSVKVSASVYEQYF.